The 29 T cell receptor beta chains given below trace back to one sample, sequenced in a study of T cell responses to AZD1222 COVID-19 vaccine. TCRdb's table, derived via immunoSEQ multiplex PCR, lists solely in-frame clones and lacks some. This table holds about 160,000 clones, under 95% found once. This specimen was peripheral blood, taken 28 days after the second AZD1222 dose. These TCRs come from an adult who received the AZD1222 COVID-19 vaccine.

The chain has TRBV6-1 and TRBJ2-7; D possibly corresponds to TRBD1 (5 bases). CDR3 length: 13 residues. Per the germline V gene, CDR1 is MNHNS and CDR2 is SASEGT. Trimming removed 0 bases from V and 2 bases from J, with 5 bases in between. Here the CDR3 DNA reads TGTGCCAGCAGTGAAGCGGACACCTACGAGCAGTACTTC. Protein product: CASSEADTYEQYF.

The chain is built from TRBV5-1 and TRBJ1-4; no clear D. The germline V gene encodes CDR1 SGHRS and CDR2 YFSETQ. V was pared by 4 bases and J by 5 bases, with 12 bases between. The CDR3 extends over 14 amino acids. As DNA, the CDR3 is TGCGCCAGCAGCCAGGACGGCAGCAATGAAAAACTGTTTTTT. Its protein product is CASSQDGSNEKLFF.

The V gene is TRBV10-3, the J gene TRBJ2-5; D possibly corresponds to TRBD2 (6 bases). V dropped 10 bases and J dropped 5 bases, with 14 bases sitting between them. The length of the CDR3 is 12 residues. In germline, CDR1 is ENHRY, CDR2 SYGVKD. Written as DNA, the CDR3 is TGTGCCACTCAGGAGGGATTGGAGACCCAGTACTTC. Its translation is CATQEGLETQYF.

The CDR3 region is CASSHYTGELFF. CDR3 bases: TGTGCCAGCAGCCACTACACCGGGGAGCTGTTTTTT. The rearrangement uses TRBV6-6 and TRBJ2-2; unclear D gene. The germline V and J ends were trimmed by 6 bases and 3 bases, with 5 bases remaining between them. Germline assignment: CDR1 MNHNY and CDR2 SVGAGI (reference sequence). This CDR3 region has 12 residues.

The CDR3 is CSARTGNTIYF. As DNA, the CDR3 is TGCAGTGCTCGCACTGGAAACACCATATATTTT. The chain uses TRBV20-1 and TRBJ1-3; no reliable D call. Looked up from germline, CDR1 is DFQATT and CDR2 is SNEGSKA (reference sequence). V was pared by 5 bases and J by 2 bases, with 4 bases between. The CDR3 covers 11 residues.

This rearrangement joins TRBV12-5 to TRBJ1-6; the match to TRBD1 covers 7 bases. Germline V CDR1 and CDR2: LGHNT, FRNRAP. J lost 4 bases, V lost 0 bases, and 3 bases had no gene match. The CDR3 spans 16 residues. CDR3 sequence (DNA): TGTGCTAGTGGTTTGGTCGGACAGGAGTATAATTCACCCCTCCACTTT. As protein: CASGLVGQEYNSPLHF.

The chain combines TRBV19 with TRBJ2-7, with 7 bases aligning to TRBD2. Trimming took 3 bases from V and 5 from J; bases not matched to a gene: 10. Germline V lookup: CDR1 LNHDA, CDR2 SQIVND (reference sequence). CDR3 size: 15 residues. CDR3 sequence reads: CASSIGEGGYNEQYF. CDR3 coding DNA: TGTGCCAGTAGTATCGGGGAGGGAGGCTACAACGAGCAGTACTTC.

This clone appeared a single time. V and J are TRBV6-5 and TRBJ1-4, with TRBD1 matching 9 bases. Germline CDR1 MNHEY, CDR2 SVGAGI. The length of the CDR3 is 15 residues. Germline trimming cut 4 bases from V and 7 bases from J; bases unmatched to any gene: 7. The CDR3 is CASSFAQGAREKLFF. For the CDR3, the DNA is TGTGCCAGCAGTTTCGCACAGGGGGCGCGTGAAAAACTGTTTTTT.

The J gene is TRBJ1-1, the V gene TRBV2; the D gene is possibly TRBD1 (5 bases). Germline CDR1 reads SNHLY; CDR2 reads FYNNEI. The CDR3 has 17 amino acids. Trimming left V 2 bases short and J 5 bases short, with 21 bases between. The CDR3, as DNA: TGTGCCAGCAGTGAACATAATCGGCAGGGAGGGCAGACTGAAGCTTTCTTT. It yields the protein CASSEHNRQGGQTEAFF.

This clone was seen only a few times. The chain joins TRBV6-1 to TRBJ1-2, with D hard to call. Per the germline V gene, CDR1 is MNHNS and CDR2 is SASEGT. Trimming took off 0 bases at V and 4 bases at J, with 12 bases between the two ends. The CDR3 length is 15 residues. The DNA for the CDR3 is TGTGCCAGCAGTGAAGCGGGAGCGGGATTCTATGGCTACACCTTC. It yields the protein CASSEAGAGFYGYTF.

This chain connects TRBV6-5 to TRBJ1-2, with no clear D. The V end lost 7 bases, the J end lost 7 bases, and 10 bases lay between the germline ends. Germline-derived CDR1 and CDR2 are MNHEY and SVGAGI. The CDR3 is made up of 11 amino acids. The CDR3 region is CASTLASGYTF. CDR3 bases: TGTGCCAGCACACTCGCCTCTGGCTACACCTTC.

Here the CDR3 reads CASSDEGARGYTF. The CDR3 nucleotides read TGTGCCAGCAGTGACGAGGGGGCGCGTGGCTACACCTTC. The chain carries TRBV6-4 and TRBJ1-2; 7 nucleotides align to TRBD1. J was trimmed by 7 bases and V by 2 bases; bases with no gene match: 4. This CDR3 is built from 13 residues. The germline V gene has CDR1 MRHNA and CDR2 SNTAGT.

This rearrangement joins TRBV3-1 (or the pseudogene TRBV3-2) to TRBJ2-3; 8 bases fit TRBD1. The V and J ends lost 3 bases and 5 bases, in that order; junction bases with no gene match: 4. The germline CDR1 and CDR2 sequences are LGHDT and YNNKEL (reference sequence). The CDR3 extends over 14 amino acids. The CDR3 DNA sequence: TGTGCCAGCAGCCAGTACACAGGGGGAGATACGCAGTATTTT. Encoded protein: CASSQYTGGDTQYF.

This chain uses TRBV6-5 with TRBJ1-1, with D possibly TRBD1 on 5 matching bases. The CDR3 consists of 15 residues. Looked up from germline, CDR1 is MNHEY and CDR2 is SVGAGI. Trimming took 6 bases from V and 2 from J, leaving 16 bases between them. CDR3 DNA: TGTGCCAGCAGGAGGGGCGCGGGGGGAAACACTGAAGCTTTCTTT. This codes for CASRRGAGGNTEAFF.

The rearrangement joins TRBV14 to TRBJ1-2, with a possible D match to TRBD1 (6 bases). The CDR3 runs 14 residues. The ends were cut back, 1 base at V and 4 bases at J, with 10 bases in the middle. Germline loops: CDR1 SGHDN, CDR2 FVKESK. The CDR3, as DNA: TGTGCCAGCAGCCAAGCCCGGGACATCTATGGCTACACCTTC. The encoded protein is CASSQARDIYGYTF.

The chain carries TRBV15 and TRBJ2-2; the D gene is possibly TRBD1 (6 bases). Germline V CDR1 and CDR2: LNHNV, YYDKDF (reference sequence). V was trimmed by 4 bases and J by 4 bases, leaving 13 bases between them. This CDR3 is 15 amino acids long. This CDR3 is CATSKSYRATGELFF. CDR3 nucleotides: TGTGCCACCAGCAAGTCGTACAGGGCCACCGGGGAGCTGTTTTTT.

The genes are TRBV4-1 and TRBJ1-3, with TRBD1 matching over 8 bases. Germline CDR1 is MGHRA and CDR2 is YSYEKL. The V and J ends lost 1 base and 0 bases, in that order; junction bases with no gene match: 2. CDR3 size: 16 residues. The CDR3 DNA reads TGCGCCAGCAGCCAAGGAGACAGGGGCTCTGGAAACACCATATATTTT. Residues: CASSQGDRGSGNTIYF.

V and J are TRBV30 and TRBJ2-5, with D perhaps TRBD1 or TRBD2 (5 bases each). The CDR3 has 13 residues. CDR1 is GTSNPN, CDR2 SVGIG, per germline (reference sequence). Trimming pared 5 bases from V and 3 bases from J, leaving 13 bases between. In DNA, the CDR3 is TGTGCCTGGGAGGGACCAACGAAAGAGACCCAGTACTTC. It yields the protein CAWEGPTKETQYF. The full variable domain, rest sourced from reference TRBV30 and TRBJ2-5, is SQTIHQWPATLVQPVGSPLSLECTVEGTSNPNLYWYRQAAGRGLQLLFYSVGIGQISSEVPQNLSASRPQDRQFILSSKKLLLSDSGFYLCAWEGPTKETQYFGPGTRLLVL.

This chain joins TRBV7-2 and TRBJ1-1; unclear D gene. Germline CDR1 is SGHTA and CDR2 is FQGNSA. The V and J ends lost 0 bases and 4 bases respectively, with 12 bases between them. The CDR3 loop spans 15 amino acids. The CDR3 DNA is TGTGCCAGCAGCTTAGCGGAGGCAGGTACCACTGAAGCTTTCTTT. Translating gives CASSLAEAGTTEAFF.

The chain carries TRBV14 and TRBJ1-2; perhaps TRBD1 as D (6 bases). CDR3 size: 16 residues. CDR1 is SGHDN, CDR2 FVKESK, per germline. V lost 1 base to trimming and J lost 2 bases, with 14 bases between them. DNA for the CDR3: TGTGCCAGCAGCCAAGGGGGAGCAGGGGTAAACTATGGCTACACCTTC. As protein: CASSQGGAGVNYGYTF.

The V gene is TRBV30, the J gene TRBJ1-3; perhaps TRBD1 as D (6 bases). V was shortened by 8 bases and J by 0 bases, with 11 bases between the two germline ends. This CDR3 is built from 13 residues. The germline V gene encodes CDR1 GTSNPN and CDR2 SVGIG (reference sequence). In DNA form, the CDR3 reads TGTGCCCGGGACACCTCCTCTGGAAACACCATATATTTT. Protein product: CARDTSSGNTIYF.

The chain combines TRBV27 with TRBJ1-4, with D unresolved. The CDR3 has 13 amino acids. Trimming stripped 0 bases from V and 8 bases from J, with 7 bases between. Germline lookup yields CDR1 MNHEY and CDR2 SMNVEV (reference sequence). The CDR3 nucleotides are TGTGCCAGCAGTTTATCGGGAGACGAAAAACTGTTTTTT. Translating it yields CASSLSGDEKLFF.

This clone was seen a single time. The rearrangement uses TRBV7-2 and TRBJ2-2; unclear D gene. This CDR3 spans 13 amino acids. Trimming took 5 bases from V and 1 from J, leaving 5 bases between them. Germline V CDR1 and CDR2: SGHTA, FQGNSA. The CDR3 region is CASSTRNTGELFF. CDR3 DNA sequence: TGTGCCAGCAGCACCCGGAACACCGGGGAGCTGTTTTTT.

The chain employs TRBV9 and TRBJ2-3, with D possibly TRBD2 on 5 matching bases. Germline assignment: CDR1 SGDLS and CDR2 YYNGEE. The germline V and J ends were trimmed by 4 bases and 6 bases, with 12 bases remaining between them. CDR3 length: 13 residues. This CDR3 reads CASSPRGGDTQYF. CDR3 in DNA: TGTGCCAGCAGCCCTAGAGGCGGGGATACGCAGTATTTT.

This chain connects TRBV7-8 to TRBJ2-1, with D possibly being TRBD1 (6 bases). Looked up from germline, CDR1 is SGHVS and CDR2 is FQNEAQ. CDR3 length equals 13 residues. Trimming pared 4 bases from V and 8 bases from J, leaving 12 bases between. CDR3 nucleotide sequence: TGTGCCAGCAGCTCAACCAGGGGAGATGAGCAGTTCTTC. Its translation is CASSSTRGDEQFF. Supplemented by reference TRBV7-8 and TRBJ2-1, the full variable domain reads GAGVSQSPRYKVAKRGQDVALRCDPISGHVSLFWYQQALGQGPEFLTYFQNEAQLDKSGLPSDRFFAERPEGSVSTLKIQRTQQEDSAVYLCASSSTRGDEQFFGPGTRLTVL.

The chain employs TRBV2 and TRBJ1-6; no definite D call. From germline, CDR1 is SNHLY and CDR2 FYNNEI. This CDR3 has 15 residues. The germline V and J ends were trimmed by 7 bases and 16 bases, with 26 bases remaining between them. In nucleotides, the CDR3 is TGTGCCAGCAACCCGACGGCGAGGAATTCACCCCGGCTCCACTTT. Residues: CASNPTARNSPRLHF.

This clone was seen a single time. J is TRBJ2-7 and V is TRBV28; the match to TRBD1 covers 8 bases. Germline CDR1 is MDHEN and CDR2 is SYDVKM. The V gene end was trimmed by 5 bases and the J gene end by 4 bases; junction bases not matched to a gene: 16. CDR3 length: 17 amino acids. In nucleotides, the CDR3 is TGTGCCAGCAGTCCCCTCGTCCTAGGACAGGGTCCTTACGAGCAGTACTTC. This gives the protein CASSPLVLGQGPYEQYF.

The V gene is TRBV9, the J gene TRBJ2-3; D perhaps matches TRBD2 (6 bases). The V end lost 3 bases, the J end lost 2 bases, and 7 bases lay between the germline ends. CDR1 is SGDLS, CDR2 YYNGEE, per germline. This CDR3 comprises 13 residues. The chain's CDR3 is CASSGTNTDTQYF. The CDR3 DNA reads TGTGCCAGCAGCGGGACTAACACAGATACGCAGTATTTT.

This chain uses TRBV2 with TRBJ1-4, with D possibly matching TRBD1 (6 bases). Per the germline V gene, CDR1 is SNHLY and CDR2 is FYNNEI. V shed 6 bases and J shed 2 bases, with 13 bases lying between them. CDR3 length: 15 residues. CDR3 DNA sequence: TGTGCCAGCAGGAGAACAGGGCGCACTAATGAAAAACTGTTTTTT. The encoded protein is CASRRTGRTNEKLFF.